Sequencing of this T cell receptor beta chain was carried out in a study of CD8 T cell repertoires and HIV-1 epitope variants. About the study: Twenty-five autologous and known Gag and Nef epitope variant peptides each stimulated T cells separately. Cultures ran ten to eleven days, with IL-2, IL-7 and IL-15 added on days 3 and 7. The baseline condition was 1M T cells left uncultured.

This CDR3 comprises 15 residues. Germline-derived CDR1 and CDR2 are MNHEY and SMNVEV (reference sequence). V lost 6 bases, J lost 1 base, and 16 bases lay in between. This clone has more than one count but fewer than ten. What it binds is unknown. Produced via immunoSEQ multiplex PCR; TCRdb's table is partial and in-frame only. Counted here are about 6,100 clones, 50% to 70% occurring once; the ten biggest clones make up about 41%. The chain is built from TRBV27 and TRBJ2-7; D is ambiguous. The sample was cultured CD8+ T cells derived from PBMCs. The TCR sequence derives from a male donor with HIV. The CDR3 sequence: CASSPEGRLSYEQYF. The CDR3 nucleotides are TGTGCCAGCAGCCCAGAAGGCAGGCTGTCCTACGAGCAGTACTTC.